Listed below are T cell receptor beta chains from one sample, sequenced in a study of blood T cell repertoires in COVID-19. Here immunoSEQ multiplex PCR was the method, and the copy in TCRdb shows in-frame clones only, minus some. The sample lists some 200,000 clones, approximately 80% seen once, with about 7.7% in the top ten. The sequenced material came from PBMCs or T cells enriched from blood (not recorded which). These receptors were obtained from a woman between 35 and 50 years old with acute COVID-19. The CDR3 runs from the conserved cysteine through the conserved F or W. A D gene is named only where the DNA matches it firmly. The size of a clone is reported for some rows only, either as once, few or many, or as a class for expanded clones.

.,TRBV12-5,.,TRBJ1-1,TGTGCTAGTGGAAGGGAGAGAGATGAAGCTTTCTTT,CASGRERDEAFF
few,TRBV7-8,.,TRBJ2-2,TGTGCCAGCAGCCCCAGCTCAGGGATAATGTCCACCGGGGAGCTGTTTTTT,CASSPSSGIMSTGELFF
many,TRBV5-1,TRBD2,TRBJ2-7,TGCGCCAGCAAGGAGGTGACTAGCGGTGCCTACGAGCAGTACTTC,CASKEVTSGAYEQYF
.,TRBV6-5,.,TRBJ1-1,TGTGCCAGCAGTTACTATGGCAGGAACACTGAAGCTTTCTTT,CASSYYGRNTEAFF
.,TRBV11-2,TRBD1,TRBJ1-2,TGTGCCAGCAGCTTAAGGACAGGGGGCCACTATGGCTACACCTTC,CASSLRTGGHYGYTF
.,TRBV4-2,.,TRBJ1-5,TGTGCCAGCAGCCAAGATGAGTTCCAGCCCCAGCATTTT,CASSQDEFQPQHF
.,TRBV10-3,.,TRBJ2-5,TGTGCCATCAGTGCGCAGACAGAAGAGACCCAGTACTTC,CAISAQTEETQYF
.,TRBV2,.,TRBJ1-5,TGTGCCAGCAGAGGGACTTGGAGCAATCAGCCCCAGCATTTT,CASRGTWSNQPQHF
.,TRBV5-6,TRBD1,TRBJ2-7,TGTGCCAGCAGTTTAGGAGGGACAGGGGTCCACGAGCAGTACTTC,CASSLGGTGVHEQYF
.,TRBV5-6,TRBD1,TRBJ2-4,TGTGCCAGCAGCTTGGATGGGGGACAGGGTAAAAACATTCAGTACTTC,CASSLDGGQGKNIQYF
.,TRBV5-1,TRBD2,TRBJ2-1,TGCGCCAGCAGCCCGACTAGCGCGGGGAATGAGCAGTTCTTC,CASSPTSAGNEQFF
once,TRBV5-4,TRBD1,TRBJ2-5,TGTGCCAGCAGGACACAGGGGTTGGAGACCCAGTACTTC,CASRTQGLETQYF
few,TRBV30,.,TRBJ1-2,TGTGCCTGGAGTGATACTTTCCCTGGCTACACCTTC,CAWSDTFPGYTF
.,TRBV19,TRBD2,TRBJ2-1,TGTGCCAGTAGCCGTAGGACTAGCGGGAATTTTGTCAATGAGCAGTTCTTC,CASSRRTSGNFVNEQFF
.,TRBV18,.,TRBJ1-2,TGTGCCAGCTCGCTATCTAACTATGGCTACACCTTC,CASSLSNYGYTF
.,TRBV10-3,TRBD2,TRBJ2-2,TGTGCCATCAGTGATTCTAGCGGGGGGGCGTCCGGGGAGCTGTTTTTT,CAISDSSGGASGELFF
.,TRBV6-5,.,TRBJ1-2,TGTGCCAGCAAGGGGCAAGGGCACTATGGCTACACCTTC,CASKGQGHYGYTF
.,TRBV27,.,TRBJ1-2,TGTGCCAGCAGTTTGAGGCAGGGTACCTATGGCTACACCTTC,CASSLRQGTYGYTF
.,TRBV11-3,TRBD1,TRBJ1-1,TGTGCCAGCAGCCAGACAGGGGGGAACACTGAAGCTTTCTTT,CASSQTGGNTEAFF
.,TRBV5-4,TRBD2,TRBJ2-1,TGTGCCAGCAGCTTGGCGCGGGCTAGCGGGAGTAATGAGCAGTTCTTC,CASSLARASGSNEQFF
once,TRBV3-1/TRBV3-2,TRBD1,TRBJ2-5,TGTGCCAGCAGCCCACTCCGGGACAGAGAAGAGACCCAGTACTTC,CASSPLRDREETQYF
.,TRBV28,.,TRBJ1-1,TGTGCCAGCAGCTCAGGGTACACTGAAGCTTTCTTT,CASSSGYTEAFF
.,TRBV7-2,TRBD1,TRBJ1-2,TGTGCCAGCAGCTTAGCAGGGACAGCCTATGGCTACACCTTC,CASSLAGTAYGYTF
.,TRBV30,TRBD1,TRBJ1-2,TGTGCCTGGACTTTTACCAGGGGGCGCAGTAGTGGCTACACCTTC,CAWTFTRGRSSGYTF
.,TRBV2,TRBD2,TRBJ2-7,TGTGCCAGCGGCTTACTAGCGGGGGTTTACGAGCAGTACTTC,CASGLLAGVYEQYF
few,TRBV21-1,.,TRBJ1-6,TGTGCCAGCAGTACTATCCGGGACATCTATTCACCCCTCCACTTT,CASSTIRDIYSPLHF
.,TRBV7-9,TRBD1,TRBJ2-1,TGTGCCAGCAGCTACCGGGACAGGGTCTACAATGAGCAGTTCTTC,CASSYRDRVYNEQFF
.,TRBV20-1,.,TRBJ2-7,TGCAGTGCTAGTGGGGCCTTAAGCTCCTACGAGCAGTACTTC,CSASGALSSYEQYF
.,TRBV9,.,TRBJ2-5,TGTGCCAGCAGCGTCCGACAGGACCAAGAGACCCAGTACTTC,CASSVRQDQETQYF
.,TRBV4-1,.,TRBJ1-5,TGCGCCAGCAGCCAAAGGGCTGGACAGATCAATCAGCCCCAGCATTTT,CASSQRAGQINQPQHF
many,TRBV29-1,.,TRBJ1-1,TGCAGCGTTGGCGTTGGAGGGGAAGCTTTCTTT,CSVGVGGEAFF
.,TRBV28,.,TRBJ1-1,TGTGCCAGCAGTGCAGGGAACACTGAAGCTTTCTTT,CASSAGNTEAFF
.,TRBV7-3,.,TRBJ2-5,TGTGCAGACGGAGGGGAGGAGGAGACCCAGTACTTC,CADGGEEETQYF
.,TRBV5-1,.,TRBJ2-1,TGCGCCAGCAGCTTGGCTGGGGCAGGGGACTACAATGAGCAGTTCTTC,CASSLAGAGDYNEQFF
.,TRBV6-5,.,TRBJ2-3,TGTGCCAGCAGTCGCAGACTCAATAGTGGAGATACGCAGTATTTT,CASSRRLNSGDTQYF
.,TRBV28,TRBD1,TRBJ2-7,TGTGCCAGCAGTTTACCCAGGACAGGGAGATACTTC,CASSLPRTGRYF
few,TRBV30,.,TRBJ1-6,TGTGCCTGGAATTTAAGACTGCCGGAGGCCCTCCACTTT,CAWNLRLPEALHF
once,TRBV5-1,.,TRBJ1-3,TGCGCCAGCAGCCGGGATGGAATGAGTGCAGAAAGTGGAAACACCATATATTTT,CASSRDGMSAESGNTIYF
.,TRBV29-1,TRBD1,TRBJ1-2,TGCAGCGTTGAAGCCCGGGACAGGGGAGAGAACTATGGCTACACCTTC,CSVEARDRGENYGYTF
.,TRBV28,.,TRBJ2-7,TGTGCCAGCGCCGGAGCGGGCCCGTCCTCCTACGAGCAGTACTTC,CASAGAGPSSYEQYF
.,TRBV19,TRBD1,TRBJ1-4,TGTGCCAGTAGCCGACCCTTCGGACAGGGGGTTGAAAAACTGTTTTTT,CASSRPFGQGVEKLFF
.,TRBV28,TRBD2,TRBJ2-5,TGTGCCAGCAGTCTAGCGGGGGCGGGGCAAGAGACCCAGTACTTC,CASSLAGAGQETQYF
few,TRBV5-1,.,TRBJ1-2,TGCGCCAGCAGCTTTGAGACTAACTATGGCTACACCTTC,CASSFETNYGYTF
once,TRBV28,.,TRBJ1-4,TGTGCCAGCAGTTCCCGGGGTTCTGCAGATGAAAAACTGTTTTTT,CASSSRGSADEKLFF
.,TRBV5-1,TRBD1,TRBJ2-1,TGCGCCAGCAGCTCTTTACGGGACAGATACAATGAGCAGTTCTTC,CASSSLRDRYNEQFF
once,TRBV5-3,.,TRBJ1-3,TGTGCCAGAAGCTCAAGGCCGGGACACCGACCCGGGGGGCCCATATATTTT,CARSSRPGHRPGGPIYF
.,TRBV7-2,TRBD1,TRBJ1-4,TGTGCCAGCAGCTCGACAGGGGGTCTGCCTAATGAAAAACTGTTTTTT,CASSSTGGLPNEKLFF
.,TRBV28,.,TRBJ2-5,TGTGCCAGCTCCTCCCCCGGGGGAGCCCAAGAGACCCAGTACTTC,CASSSPGGAQETQYF
.,TRBV6-5,TRBD1,TRBJ1-4,TGTGCCGTAAGGGACAGCCTGCTAGGAGAAAAACTGTTTTTT,CAVRDSLLGEKLFF
.,TRBV28,.,TRBJ1-3,TGTGCCAGCAGCCCTCAGACAGCTGGAAACACCATATATTTT,CASSPQTAGNTIYF
.,TRBV30,TRBD1,TRBJ1-5,TGTGCCTGGGGACAGGGTTTTGATCAGCCCCAGCATTTT,CAWGQGFDQPQHF
.,TRBV6-5,.,TRBJ2-7,TGTGCCAGCAGTTACTGGGGACAAGAGTACGAGCAGTACTTC,CASSYWGQEYEQYF
.,TRBV19,.,TRBJ1-1,TGTGCCAGTAGTATCGCGTTGGGCCGGGGAAGGATAGGAACTGAAGCTTTCTTT,CASSIALGRGRIGTEAFF
once,TRBV18,TRBD2,TRBJ2-3,TGTGCCAGCTCACCAGTGAGCGGGGGGGCGTCAGATACGCAGTATTTT,CASSPVSGGASDTQYF
.,TRBV28,.,TRBJ1-5,TGTGCCAGCAGTTTAATGGGGTTGAGGGATCAGCCCCAGCATTTT,CASSLMGLRDQPQHF
.,TRBV18,TRBD1,TRBJ1-6,TGTGCCAGCTCACCAGGACAGGGGGCGATTAATTCACCCCTCCACTTT,CASSPGQGAINSPLHF
.,TRBV5-8,TRBD1,TRBJ2-7,TGTGCCAGCAGCCCGGACAGGGGGACCTACGAGCAGTACTTC,CASSPDRGTYEQYF
.,TRBV5-6,.,TRBJ1-5,TGTGCCAGCAGCGAAGGGAGGAGTAGCAATCAGCCCCAGCATTTT,CASSEGRSSNQPQHF
.,TRBV27,TRBD2,TRBJ2-1,TGTGCCAGCAGGGCGGAGAGGAGCGGGAGTCGGGGTGAGCAGTTCTTC,CASRAERSGSRGEQFF